Below, 24 T cell receptor beta chains from the same sample are listed, as sequenced in a study of radiation and T cells in renal cell carcinoma (dated by TCRdb to 2018 to 2021). The time point label of this sample denotes: baseline pretreatment blood. Sample treatment or condition, as interpreted from the label and publication: 15 Gy SBRT to primary tumor, nephrectomy 4 weeks later. Libraries were constructed by the immunoSEQ multiplex PCR assay. TCRdb provides this immuneACCESS table in a form limited to in-frame rearrangements. Some clones are lacking; in checked studies, under half of them reflect an unresolved V gene, and why the rest are absent is not known. The sample profile shows about 160,000 clones; around 90% of them were found once. The biggest ten clones account for about 4.3% of the sample. The input for sequencing was blood, taken from a patient whose treatment included radiotherapy and nephrectomy. The receptors here all came from a woman aged 65 to 85 with renal cell carcinoma.

This clone has a handful of counts. V is TRBV9 and J is TRBJ1-6; TRBD1 might be the D (6 bases). Between the trimmed V and J ends, which lost 4 bases and 9 bases, there was a span of 17 bases. Germline CDR1 reads SGDLS; CDR2 reads YYNGEE. The CDR3 consists of 15 residues. CDR3 nucleotides: TGTGCCAGCAGCCCCGGGACATTTGGAGGTTCACCCCTCCACTTT. This encodes CASSPGTFGGSPLHF.

This chain uses TRBV5-6 with TRBJ1-1; possibly TRBD1 for D (5 bases). Looked up from germline, CDR1 is SGHDT and CDR2 is YYEEEE. The germline V and J ends were trimmed by 0 bases and 3 bases, with 6 bases remaining between them. The CDR3 spans 13 residues. In DNA form, the CDR3 reads TGTGCCAGCAGCTTGGGGACACACACTGAAGCTTTCTTT. Protein: CASSLGTHTEAFF.

The chain links TRBV9 to TRBJ2-7; 7 positions agree with TRBD2. The CDR3 is made up of 14 amino acids. V was pared by 0 bases and J by 6 bases, with 6 bases of the junction left unmatched. Germline CDR1 SGDLS, CDR2 YYNGEE. In DNA, the CDR3 is TGTGCCAGCAGCGTAGGGGGCGAGCGGGGCGAGCAGTACTTC. This sequence encodes CASSVGGERGEQYF.

V is TRBV27 and J is TRBJ2-7, with TRBD2 matching over 8 bases. With V trimmed by 5 bases and J by 3 bases, 9 bases remained unmatched. The V gene's germline CDR1 is MNHEY and CDR2 SMNVEV (reference sequence). This CDR3 has 15 residues. DNA of the CDR3: TGTGCCAGCAGTCTTACGGGACTAGGGGGCTACGAGCAGTACTTC. This codes for CASSLTGLGGYEQYF.

The chain couples TRBV7-9 to TRBJ2-5; TRBD2 aligns across 9 bases. There are 14 residues in the CDR3. The germline V gene encodes CDR1 SEHNR and CDR2 FQNEAQ (reference sequence). The V and J ends lost 8 bases and 5 bases, in that order; junction bases with no gene match: 9. CDR3 in DNA: TGTGCCAGCTGGGAGAGCGGGGGGCGGGAGACCCAGTACTTC. It codes for CASWESGGRETQYF.

The J gene is TRBJ1-1, the V gene TRBV18; unclear D gene. The CDR3 covers 13 residues. Germline CDR1 reads KGHSH; CDR2 reads LQKENI. Trimming took off 6 bases at V and 1 base at J, with 9 bases between the two ends. CDR3 DNA: TGTGCCAGCTCTCCAGCTCCGAACACTGAAGCTTTCTTT. Translating gives CASSPAPNTEAFF.

V is TRBV27 and J is TRBJ1-1; 9 bases are a match to TRBD1. The junction had 5 bases not matched to a gene; V was cut back by 4 bases and J by 5 bases. Germline V gene lookup returns CDR1 MNHEY and CDR2 SMNVEV (reference sequence). The CDR3 runs to 14 residues. CDR3 nucleotides: TGTGCCAGCAGTTCCCGGGACAGGGTGACTGAAGCTTTCTTT. It codes for CASSSRDRVTEAFF.

The CDR3 loop reads CAWKVTGTYEQYF. CDR3 sequence (DNA): TGTGCCTGGAAGGTAACGGGGACCTACGAGCAGTACTTC. The chain carries TRBV30 and TRBJ2-7, with D possibly matching TRBD2 (5 bases). There are 13 residues in the CDR3. Trimming removed 4 bases at V and 2 bases at J, with 12 bases between. The V gene's germline CDR1 is GTSNPN and CDR2 SVGIG (reference sequence).

V usage is TRBV7-3 and J usage is TRBJ2-2, with 8 bases identical to TRBD1. Per germline, CDR1 SGHTA and CDR2 FQGTGA. The V gene end was trimmed by 5 bases and the J gene end by 3 bases; junction bases not matched to a gene: 5. The CDR3 loop spans 15 amino acids. The CDR3 loop is CASSRTGSDTGELFF. For the CDR3, the DNA is TGTGCCAGCAGCCGGACAGGGAGTGACACCGGGGAGCTGTTTTTT.

The chain combines TRBV6-6 with TRBJ1-5; TRBD1 is a possible D gene (5 bases). This CDR3 has 13 residues. V lost 5 bases to trimming and J lost 6 bases, with 11 bases between them. Germline V gene sequence: CDR1 MNHNY, CDR2 SVGAGI (reference sequence). CDR3 coding DNA: TGTGCCAGCAGTGTAGACAGTCGTCAGCCCCAGCATTTT. Translation gives CASSVDSRQPQHF.

This clone was seen once. The V call is TRBV5-6, the J call TRBJ1-2, with no clear D. The CDR3 spans 13 residues. V lost 1 base to trimming and J lost 4 bases, with 8 bases between them. Germline V gene lookup returns CDR1 SGHDT and CDR2 YYEEEE. The CDR3 here is CASSLRQAYGYTF. The CDR3 DNA reads TGTGCCAGCAGCTTGAGGCAGGCCTATGGCTACACCTTC.

V gene TRBV5-1 combines with J gene TRBJ1-6, with TRBD1 matching 7 bases. With 4 bases clipped from V and 7 bases from J, the junction kept 11 bases outside the gene matches. Germline-derived CDR1 and CDR2 are SGHRS and YFSETQ. The CDR3 length is 16 residues. CDR3 in amino acids: CASSIGKGQKNSPLHF. The CDR3 DNA sequence: TGCGCCAGCAGCATTGGAAAGGGACAGAAGAATTCACCCCTCCACTTT.

The J gene is TRBJ2-6, the V gene TRBV28, with D unresolved. This CDR3 comprises 14 residues. V lost 8 bases and J 0 bases, leaving 8 bases between the germline ends. Germline values: CDR1 MDHEN, CDR2 SYDVKM. The CDR3 DNA follows: TGTGCCAGCGCGATATCCTCTGGGGCCAACGTCCTGACTTTC. Protein sequence: CASAISSGANVLTF.

This chain uses TRBV5-8 with TRBJ1-2; D possibly corresponds to TRBD1 (6 bases). Germline loops: CDR1 SGHTS, CDR2 YDEGEE. The CDR3 extends over 16 amino acids. Trimming shortened V by 0 bases and J by 1 base, and 13 bases separated the two germline ends. The CDR3 loop reads CASSLAGTNVNYGYTF. The DNA for the CDR3 is TGTGCCAGCAGCTTGGCCGGGACAAATGTTAACTATGGCTACACCTTC.

This chain connects TRBV5-4 to TRBJ2-2; D is unclear. Trimming took off 0 bases at V and 4 bases at J, with 13 bases between the two ends. CDR1 is SGHNT, CDR2 YYREEE, per germline (reference sequence). The CDR3 covers 16 residues. The CDR3 nucleotides read TGTGCCAGCAGCTTGGCCGGACCATCTAGCACCGGGGAGCTGTTTTTT. Translating gives CASSLAGPSSTGELFF.

The V call is TRBV6-1, the J call TRBJ1-4; D ambiguous. Germline V gene sequence: CDR1 MNHNS, CDR2 SASEGT. The CDR3 is made up of 15 amino acids. V lost 0 bases to trimming and J lost 5 bases, with 10 bases between them. CDR3 nucleotides: TGTGCCAGCAGTGAAGCCGGGGTTGGGAATGAAAAACTGTTTTTT. Translated, it gives CASSEAGVGNEKLFF.

This rearrangement joins TRBV6-6 to TRBJ1-4; D gene ambiguous. The CDR3 loop spans 12 amino acids. V was shortened by 5 bases and J by 11 bases, with 12 bases between the two germline ends. Germline CDR1 MNHNY, CDR2 SVGAGI (reference sequence). CDR3 in amino acids: CASSHVRRKLFF. In DNA, the CDR3 is TGTGCCAGCAGTCACGTACGGAGGAAACTGTTTTTT.

The genes are TRBV10-2 and TRBJ2-5, with 8 bases aligning to TRBD1. V lost 7 bases, J lost 4 bases, and 2 bases stayed unmatched. The CDR3 is 12 residues long. Per the germline V gene, CDR1 is WSHSY and CDR2 is SAAADI. CDR3 loop: CASKQGGETQYF. CDR3 nucleotides: TGCGCCAGCAAACAGGGGGGAGAGACCCAGTACTTC.

The chain uses TRBV5-4 and TRBJ2-3; 10 bases match TRBD2. Germline V gives CDR1 SGHNT, CDR2 YYREEE (reference sequence). V lost 3 bases to trimming and J lost 5 bases; unmatched junction nucleotides: 6. The CDR3 loop spans 15 amino acids. CDR3 nucleotide sequence: TGTGCCAGCAGCTCGGTAGCGGGGGGCCGAGATACGCAGTATTTT. It codes for CASSSVAGGRDTQYF. The variable domain in full, completed from reference TRBV5-4 and TRBJ2-3, reads ETGVTQSPTHLIKTRGQQVTLRCSSQSGHNTVSWYQQALGQGPQFIFQYYREEENGRGNFPPRFSGLQFPNYSSELNVNALELDDSALYLCASSSVAGGRDTQYFGPGTRLTVL.

The chain couples TRBV5-6 to TRBJ2-2; possible D gene TRBD2, 6 bases. V gave up 0 bases and J gave up 6 bases, with 12 bases separating them. This CDR3 is 15 amino acids long. Germline lookup yields CDR1 SGHDT and CDR2 YYEEEE. The CDR3, as DNA: TGTGCCAGCAGCTTGGAGAGGGGAGGTCCCGGGGAGCTGTTTTTT. Encoded protein: CASSLERGGPGELFF.

V usage is TRBV28 and J usage is TRBJ1-2; TRBD1 agrees at 9 bases. The germline V gene encodes CDR1 MDHEN and CDR2 SYDVKM. The CDR3 contains 13 residues. J was trimmed by 8 bases and V by 6 bases; bases with no gene match: 7. CDR3 region: CASRPQGAGGYTF. The CDR3 bases are TGTGCCAGCAGACCACAGGGGGCAGGAGGCTACACCTTC.

V is TRBV5-1 and J is TRBJ1-6; D possibly corresponds to TRBD1 (6 bases). Trimming left V 0 bases short and J 9 bases short, with 16 bases between. From germline, CDR1 is SGHRS and CDR2 YFSETQ. The CDR3 has 16 amino acids. CDR3 coding DNA: TGCGCCAGCAGCTTGGATCGGGGGCAGGGCGGTTCACCCCTCCACTTT. Protein: CASSLDRGQGGSPLHF.

The V gene is TRBV5-4, the J gene TRBJ2-7; D is perhaps TRBD1 (6 bases). Trimming took 1 base from V and 4 from J, leaving 15 bases between them. Germline values: CDR1 SGHNT, CDR2 YYREEE (reference sequence). CDR3 length: 15 amino acids. CDR3: CASSLSAGTHYEQYF. CDR3 nucleotide sequence: TGTGCCAGCAGCTTGAGCGCCGGGACACATTACGAGCAGTACTTC.

The chain joins TRBV4-2 to TRBJ2-2; D not certain. From germline, CDR1 is LGHNA and CDR2 YNFKEQ. V lost 0 bases and J lost 2, with 10 bases in between. This CDR3 has 16 residues. The CDR3 nucleotides read TGTGCCAGCAGCCAAGATTCCCTCTCCAACACCGGGGAGCTGTTTTTT. Amino acids: CASSQDSLSNTGELFF.